This record concerns one T cell receptor beta chain sequence. The antigen remains unidentified. The entry originates in a study of cytomegalovirus exposure and HLA in healthy donors. About the research overall: Just over 80% of several hundred genotyped donors fell in the Caucasian-associated ancestry cluster. Overall study findings and caveats: An analysis done earlier found most TCR beta V segments productive about 90% or about 30% of the time.

The PCR employed 60 Vbeta primers together with 13 Jbeta primers. The table came from immunoSEQ multiplex PCR; TCRdb's copy has only in-frame clones and leaves some out. The table lists around 150,000 clones, around 70% of them singletons, with approximately 5% in the top ten. Healthy bone marrow donors made up the donors. Sequenced sample: PBMCs. The origin of this receptor is a man aged 18 to 29 in good health and CMV-seropositive.

CDR3 coding DNA: TGCGCCAGCAGCCACGGGGACAGGGCAGATACGCAGTATTTT. It translates to CASSHGDRADTQYF. This chain joins TRBV5-1 and TRBJ2-3; 9 positions match TRBD1. J lost 4 bases, V lost 4 bases, and 4 bases had no gene match. The germline V gene encodes CDR1 SGHRS and CDR2 YFSETQ. The CDR3 covers 14 residues.